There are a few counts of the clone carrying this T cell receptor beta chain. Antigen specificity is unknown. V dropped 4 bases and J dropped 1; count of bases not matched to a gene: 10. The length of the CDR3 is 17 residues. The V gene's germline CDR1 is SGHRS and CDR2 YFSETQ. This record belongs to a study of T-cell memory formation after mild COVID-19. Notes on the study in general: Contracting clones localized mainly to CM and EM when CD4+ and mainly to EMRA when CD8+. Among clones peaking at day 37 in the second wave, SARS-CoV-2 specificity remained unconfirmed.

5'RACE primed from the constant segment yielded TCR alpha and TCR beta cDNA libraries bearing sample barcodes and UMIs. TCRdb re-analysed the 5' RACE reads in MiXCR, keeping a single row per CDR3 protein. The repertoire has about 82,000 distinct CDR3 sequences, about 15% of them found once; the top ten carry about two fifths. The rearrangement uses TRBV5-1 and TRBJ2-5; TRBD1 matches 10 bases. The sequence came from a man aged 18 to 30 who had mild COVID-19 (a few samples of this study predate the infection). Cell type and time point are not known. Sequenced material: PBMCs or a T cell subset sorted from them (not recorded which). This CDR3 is CASSRRDRGLFQETQYF. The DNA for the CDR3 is TGCGCCAGCAGCCGACGGGACAGGGGACTATTCCAAGAGACCCAGTACTTC.